This TCR beta chain originates from a study of T-cell memory formation after mild COVID-19. Study findings and constraints: Contracting clones, day 15 to 85, had balanced CD4/CD8, and later expanders favored CD4+. The main location of contracting CD4+ clones was CM and EM, and that of contracting CD8+ clones was EMRA.

TCRdb itself ran the 5' RACE reads through MiXCR, one entry per CDR3 protein. The repertoire has over 350,000 distinct CDR3 sequences, about 15% of them found once; the top ten carry roughly 21%. Losses at the gene ends were 0 bases for V and 2 bases for J; bases not matched to a gene: 3. Germline CDR1 is SGDLS and CDR2 is YYNGEE. The CDR3 runs to 15 residues. A note on this clonotype: Its specificity is not known.

The sequence was obtained from a man aged 18 to 29 who had mild COVID-19 (a few samples of this study predate the infection). Cell type and time point are not known. V usage is TRBV9 and J usage is TRBJ2-5, with 8 bases aligning to TRBD2. Sequencing used PBMCs or a T cell subset sorted from them (not recorded which). CDR3 nucleotide sequence: TGTGCCAGCAGCGTAGCGGGGGGGGTACAAGAGACCCAGTACTTC. Translated, it gives CASSVAGGVQETQYF. Full variable domain (outside the CDR3, taken from reference TRBV9 and TRBJ2-5): DSGVTQTPKHLITATGQRVTLRCSPRSGDLSVYWYQQSLDQGLQFLIQYYNGEERAKGNILERFSAQQFPDLHSELNLSSLELGDSALYFCASSVAGGVQETQYFGPGTRLLVL.